This passage covers 20 T cell receptor beta chains from one sample sequenced in a study of T cells in women clearing cervical HPV infection. Assay used: immunoSEQ multiplex PCR; TCRdb lists only in-frame clones, some missing. The sample shows tens of thousands of clones, and 10% to 15% sits with its ten largest clones. Sequenced sample: blood buffy coat. The receptors were sampled from a woman aged 18-69 years with a cervical HPV16 infection that either progressed to CIN3+ or cleared (not recorded which).

For this clone: The observed sequence ends 3 residues before the CDR3 terminus, with the missing tail filled in from the germline J gene. V usage is TRBV24-1 and J usage is TRBJ2-3; a possible D gene is TRBD2 (5 bases). The V end lost 6 bases, the J end lost 8 bases, and 20 bases lay between the germline ends. Germline V lookup: CDR1 KGHDR, CDR2 SFDVKD. CDR3 length: 15 residues. CDR3 loop: CATSLAQESKVTQYF. The covered CDR3 bases are TGTGCCACCAGTCTAGCCCAGGAGTCCAAGGTTACG.

Concerning this clone itself: The read is 3 residues too short to cover the CDR3 end, so that end is filled in from the germline J gene. The genes are TRBV10-3 and TRBJ2-1, with TRBD1 as a possible D gene (6 bases). CDR3 size: 12 residues. From germline, CDR1 is ENHRY and CDR2 SYGVKD. Trimming removed 7 bases from V and 8 bases from J, with 12 bases in between. CDR3 DNA (partial): TGTGCCATCATGGGGGCCGTGGATGAG. The encoded protein is CAIMGAVDE. Given in full, the CDR3 is CAIMGAVDEQFF.

With respect to this clone: The CDR3 end falls 3 residues outside the read, so it is completed with the germline J gene. The chain carries TRBV6-2 or TRBV6-3 and TRBJ2-5; TRBD1 matches 9 bases. Trimming at V came to 2 bases and at J to 5 bases, leaving 6 bases not matched to a gene. CDR1 MNHEY and CDR2 SVGEGT come from the germline V gene. The CDR3 contains 15 residues. The CDR3 sequence is CASSYLGTGRETQYF. Incomplete CDR3 DNA: TGTGCCAGCAGTTACCTCGGGACAGGGAGGGAGACC.

Comment on this clone: The sequence runs out 3 residues before the end of the CDR3; the remainder is reconstructed from the germline J gene. The rearrangement uses TRBV5-1 and TRBJ1-1; TRBD1 agrees at 12 bases. The CDR3 has 16 residues. V was pared by 4 bases and J by 1 base, with 5 bases of the junction left unmatched. Germline V gene data show CDR1 as SGHRS and CDR2 as YFSETQ. Here the CDR3 reads CASSPGQGAGNTEAFF. The CDR3 DNA, read in part, is TGCGCCAGCAGCCCGGGACAGGGGGCAGGGAACACTGAA. The full variable domain, rest sourced from reference TRBV5-1 and TRBJ1-1, is KAGVTQTPRYLIKTRGQQVTLSCSPISGHRSVSWYQQTPGQGLQFLFEYFSETQRNKGNFPGRFSGRQFSNSRSEMNVSTLELGDSALYLCASSPGQGAGNTEAFFGQGTRLTVV.

Concerning this clone itself: The read finishes 3 residues shy of the CDR3 end, and the germline J gene is used to complete it. This sequence joins TRBV5-4 and TRBJ2-7; TRBD2 is a possible D gene (5 bases). The CDR3 is 14 residues long. The V and J ends lost 0 bases and 3 bases respectively, with 10 bases between them. The germline CDR1 and CDR2 sequences are SGHNT and YYREEE (reference sequence). CDR3 sequence: CASSLAGESYEQYF. The part of the CDR3 DNA that was read is TGTGCCAGCAGCTTGGCCGGGGAAAGCTACGAG.

Remarks on this clone: The CDR3 end lies 3 residues beyond the end of the read and is filled in from the germline J gene. This chain connects TRBV24-1 to TRBJ2-4; 9 positions agree with TRBD1. V dropped 3 bases and J dropped 6; count of bases not matched to a gene: 11. The CDR3 totals 17 residues. Germline V gene lookup returns CDR1 KGHDR and CDR2 SFDVKD. This CDR3 reads CATSDHPGQGRGNIQYF. The covered CDR3 bases are TGTGCCACCAGTGATCATCCGGGACAGGGTCGCGGAAACATT.

A word on this clone: The read finishes 3 residues shy of the CDR3 end, and the germline J gene is used to complete it. The chain has TRBV5-4 and TRBJ2-2, with 10 bases identical to TRBD2. The junction had 6 bases not matched to a gene; V was cut back by 3 bases and J by 7 bases. The CDR3 covers 15 residues. CDR1 SGHNT and CDR2 YYREEE come from the germline V gene (reference sequence). CDR3 residues: CASSSGGLASGELFF. The sequenced part of the CDR3 DNA is TGTGCCAGCAGCTCCGGGGGACTAGCGAGCGGGGAG.

Comment on this clone: From the germline J gene comes the end of the CDR3, since the read stops 3 residues before it. V usage is TRBV10-1 and J usage is TRBJ2-3, with TRBD2 identical over 10 bases. With 6 bases clipped from V and 2 bases from J, the junction kept 5 bases outside the gene matches. CDR1 WNHNN and CDR2 SYGVQD come from the germline V gene (reference sequence). The length of the CDR3 is 15 residues. Incomplete CDR3 DNA: TGCGCCAGCAGGGCGGGACTAGCGCACACAGATACG. It is translated as CASRAGLAHTDT. The entire CDR3 reads CASRAGLAHTDTQYF.

Of note for this clone: The read ends 3 residues shy of where the CDR3 ends; the end is completed using the germline J gene. The V and J genes are TRBV20-1 and TRBJ1-4; D might be TRBD1 (5 bases). Germline V gives CDR1 DFQATT, CDR2 SNEGSKA (reference sequence). V was pared by 1 base and J by 5 bases, with 17 bases between. This CDR3 is built from 16 residues. CDR3 residues: CSARAPLTAANEKLFF. The part of the CDR3 DNA that was read is TGCAGTGCTAGAGCCCCCCTGACAGCCGCCAATGAAAAA.

Of note for this clone: The read finishes 3 residues shy of the CDR3 end, and the germline J gene is used to complete it. This sequence joins TRBV6-1 and TRBJ2-3; D may be TRBD2 (7 bases). Germline V gives CDR1 MNHNS, CDR2 SASEGT. The CDR3 totals 16 residues. The CDR3 protein is CASSEALTGGQETQYF. The covered CDR3 bases are TGTGCCAGCAGTGAAGCCCTAACGGGGGGACAAGAGACG.

As regards this clone: The CDR3 extends 3 residues past the end of the read, so its final part is completed from the germline J gene. The chain couples TRBV30 to TRBJ2-3; TRBD1 might be the D (6 bases). The CDR3 length is 14 residues. CDR1 and CDR2 (germline): GTSNPN, SVGIG (reference sequence). V gave up 3 bases and J gave up 5 bases, with 15 bases separating them. Incomplete CDR3 DNA: TGTGCCTGGAGGCAGGGGTTCGGGTTAGATACG. Translating it yields CAWRQGFGLDT. The entire CDR3 is CAWRQGFGLDTQYF.

Notes on this clone: Sequencing ends 3 residues short of the CDR3 end; the germline J gene provides the rest. Additional DNA sequences in this sample encode the identical CDR3. The gene calls are TRBV20-1 and TRBJ1-1; possible D gene TRBD1, 5 bases. V was shortened by 5 bases and J by 1 base, with 8 bases between the two germline ends. This CDR3 region has 12 residues. The germline CDR1 and CDR2 sequences are DFQATT and SNEGSKA (reference sequence). The covered CDR3 bases are TGCAGTGCTGTGGGGGGGAACACTGAA. This translates into CSAVGGNTE. Given in full, the CDR3 is CSAVGGNTEAFF.

With regard to this clone: The CDR3 end lies 3 residues beyond the end of the read and is filled in from the germline J gene. V is TRBV30 and J is TRBJ1-5, with 9 bases that match TRBD1. Trimming removed 1 base from V and 5 bases from J; junction bases left unmatched: 3. The CDR3 covers 14 residues. Germline lookup yields CDR1 GTSNPN and CDR2 SVGIG (reference sequence). CDR3 residues: CAWSGGTGYQPQHF. Incomplete CDR3 DNA: TGTGCCTGGAGTGGGGGGACAGGGTATCAGCCC.

A note on this clone: Sequencing ends 3 residues short of the CDR3 end; the germline J gene provides the rest. The chain has TRBV7-2 and TRBJ2-3; possible D gene TRBD1, 6 bases. Germline CDR1 reads SGHTA; CDR2 reads FQGNSA. This CDR3 is 13 amino acids long. The CDR3 DNA, read in part, is TGTGCCAGCAGCCGAACCAGGGGTCAGACG. Translation gives CASSRTRGQT. The complete CDR3 protein is CASSRTRGQTQYF.

Comment on this clone: The sequenced fragment ends 3 residues before the CDR3 boundary, so the rest is inferred from the germline J gene. The V gene is TRBV20-1, the J gene TRBJ2-2; the D gene is possibly TRBD1 (6 bases). The CDR3 contains 15 residues. The germline CDR1 and CDR2 sequences are DFQATT and SNEGSKA (reference sequence). CDR3 in amino acids: CSARDHQGTNSPLFF. The CDR3 DNA, read in part, is TGCAGTGCTAGAGATCATCAGGGGACGAATTCACCG.

On this clone: The read ends 3 residues early relative to the CDR3; the germline J gene fills the gap. The rearrangement links TRBV4-2 to TRBJ1-4, with TRBD1 identical over 7 bases. CDR3 length equals 15 residues. The V gene's germline CDR1 is LGHNA and CDR2 YNFKEQ. The V segment lost 0 bases and the J segment 7 bases; nucleotides outside the gene matches: 5. CDR3 residues: CASSQDQGGGEKLFF. Partial CDR3 DNA: TGTGCCAGCAGCCAAGATCAGGGGGGTGGTGAAAAA.

Concerning this clone itself: With the read ending 3 residues before the CDR3 end, the germline J gene is used to fill in that end. V gene TRBV5-6 combines with J gene TRBJ2-1; D might be TRBD1 (5 bases). The V gene lost 1 base and the J gene lost 9 bases, with 8 bases spanning the gap. The CDR3 covers 12 residues. CDR1 and CDR2 from the germline V gene are SGHDT and YYEEEE. CDR3 DNA (partial): TGTGCCAGCAGCTTGAGCAGGGCTGAG. Amino acids: CASSLSRAE. The entire CDR3 sequence reads CASSLSRAEQFF. Complete variable domain (other parts from reference TRBV5-6 and TRBJ2-1): DAGVTQSPTHLIKTRGQQVTLRCSPKSGHDTVSWYQQALGQGPQFIFQYYEEEERQRGNFPDRFSGHQFPNYSSELNVNALLLGDSALYLCASSLSRAEQFFGPGTRLTVL.

A word on this clone: The missing CDR3 end, 3 residues past where the read stops, is filled in from the germline J gene. The rearrangement joins TRBV30 to TRBJ2-2, with TRBD1 as a possible D gene (5 bases). The CDR3 is 12 residues long. Germline V CDR1 and CDR2: GTSNPN, SVGIG (reference sequence). CDR3 in amino acids: CAWSVGEPPLFF. The part of the CDR3 DNA that was read is TGTGCCTGGAGTGTAGGGGAACCACCG.

Worth noting for this clone: The read halts 3 residues ahead of the CDR3 end, with the missing end drawn from the germline J gene. The chain has TRBV7-9 and TRBJ1-2, with 11 bases fitting TRBD1. Germline CDR1 SEHNR, CDR2 FQNEAQ (reference sequence). The CDR3 extends over 14 amino acids. CDR3 region: CASSWTGGPDTYTF. Incomplete CDR3 DNA: TGTGCCAGCAGTTGGACAGGGGGCCCAGATACC.

As regards this clone: The read ends 3 residues early relative to the CDR3; the germline J gene fills the gap. The chain carries TRBV7-2 and TRBJ2-7, with TRBD1 identical over 9 bases. CDR1 is SGHTA, CDR2 FQGNSA, per germline. The CDR3 totals 16 residues. The ends lost 0 bases at V and 5 bases at J; junction bases unmatched: 8. The CDR3 DNA, read in part, is TGTGCCAGCAGCTTAGCCCCCGGGACAGGGCGCCACGAG. This sequence encodes CASSLAPGTGRHE. The whole CDR3 protein reads CASSLAPGTGRHEQYF.